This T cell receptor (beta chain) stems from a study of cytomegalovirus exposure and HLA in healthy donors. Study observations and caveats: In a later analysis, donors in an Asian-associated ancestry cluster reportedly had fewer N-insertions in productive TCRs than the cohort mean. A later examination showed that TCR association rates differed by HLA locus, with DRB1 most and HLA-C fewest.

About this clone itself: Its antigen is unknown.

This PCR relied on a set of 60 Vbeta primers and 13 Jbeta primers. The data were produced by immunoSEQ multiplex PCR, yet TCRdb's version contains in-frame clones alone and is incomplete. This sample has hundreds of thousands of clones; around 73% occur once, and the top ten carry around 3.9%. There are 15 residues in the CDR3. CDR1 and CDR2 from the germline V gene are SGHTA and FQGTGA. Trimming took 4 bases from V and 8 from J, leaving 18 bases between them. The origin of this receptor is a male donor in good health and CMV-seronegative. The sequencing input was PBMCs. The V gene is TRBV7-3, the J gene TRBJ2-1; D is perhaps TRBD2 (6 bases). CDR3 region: CASSSTPILAYEQFF. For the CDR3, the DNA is TGTGCCAGCAGCTCCACACCGATACTAGCTTATGAGCAGTTCTTC.